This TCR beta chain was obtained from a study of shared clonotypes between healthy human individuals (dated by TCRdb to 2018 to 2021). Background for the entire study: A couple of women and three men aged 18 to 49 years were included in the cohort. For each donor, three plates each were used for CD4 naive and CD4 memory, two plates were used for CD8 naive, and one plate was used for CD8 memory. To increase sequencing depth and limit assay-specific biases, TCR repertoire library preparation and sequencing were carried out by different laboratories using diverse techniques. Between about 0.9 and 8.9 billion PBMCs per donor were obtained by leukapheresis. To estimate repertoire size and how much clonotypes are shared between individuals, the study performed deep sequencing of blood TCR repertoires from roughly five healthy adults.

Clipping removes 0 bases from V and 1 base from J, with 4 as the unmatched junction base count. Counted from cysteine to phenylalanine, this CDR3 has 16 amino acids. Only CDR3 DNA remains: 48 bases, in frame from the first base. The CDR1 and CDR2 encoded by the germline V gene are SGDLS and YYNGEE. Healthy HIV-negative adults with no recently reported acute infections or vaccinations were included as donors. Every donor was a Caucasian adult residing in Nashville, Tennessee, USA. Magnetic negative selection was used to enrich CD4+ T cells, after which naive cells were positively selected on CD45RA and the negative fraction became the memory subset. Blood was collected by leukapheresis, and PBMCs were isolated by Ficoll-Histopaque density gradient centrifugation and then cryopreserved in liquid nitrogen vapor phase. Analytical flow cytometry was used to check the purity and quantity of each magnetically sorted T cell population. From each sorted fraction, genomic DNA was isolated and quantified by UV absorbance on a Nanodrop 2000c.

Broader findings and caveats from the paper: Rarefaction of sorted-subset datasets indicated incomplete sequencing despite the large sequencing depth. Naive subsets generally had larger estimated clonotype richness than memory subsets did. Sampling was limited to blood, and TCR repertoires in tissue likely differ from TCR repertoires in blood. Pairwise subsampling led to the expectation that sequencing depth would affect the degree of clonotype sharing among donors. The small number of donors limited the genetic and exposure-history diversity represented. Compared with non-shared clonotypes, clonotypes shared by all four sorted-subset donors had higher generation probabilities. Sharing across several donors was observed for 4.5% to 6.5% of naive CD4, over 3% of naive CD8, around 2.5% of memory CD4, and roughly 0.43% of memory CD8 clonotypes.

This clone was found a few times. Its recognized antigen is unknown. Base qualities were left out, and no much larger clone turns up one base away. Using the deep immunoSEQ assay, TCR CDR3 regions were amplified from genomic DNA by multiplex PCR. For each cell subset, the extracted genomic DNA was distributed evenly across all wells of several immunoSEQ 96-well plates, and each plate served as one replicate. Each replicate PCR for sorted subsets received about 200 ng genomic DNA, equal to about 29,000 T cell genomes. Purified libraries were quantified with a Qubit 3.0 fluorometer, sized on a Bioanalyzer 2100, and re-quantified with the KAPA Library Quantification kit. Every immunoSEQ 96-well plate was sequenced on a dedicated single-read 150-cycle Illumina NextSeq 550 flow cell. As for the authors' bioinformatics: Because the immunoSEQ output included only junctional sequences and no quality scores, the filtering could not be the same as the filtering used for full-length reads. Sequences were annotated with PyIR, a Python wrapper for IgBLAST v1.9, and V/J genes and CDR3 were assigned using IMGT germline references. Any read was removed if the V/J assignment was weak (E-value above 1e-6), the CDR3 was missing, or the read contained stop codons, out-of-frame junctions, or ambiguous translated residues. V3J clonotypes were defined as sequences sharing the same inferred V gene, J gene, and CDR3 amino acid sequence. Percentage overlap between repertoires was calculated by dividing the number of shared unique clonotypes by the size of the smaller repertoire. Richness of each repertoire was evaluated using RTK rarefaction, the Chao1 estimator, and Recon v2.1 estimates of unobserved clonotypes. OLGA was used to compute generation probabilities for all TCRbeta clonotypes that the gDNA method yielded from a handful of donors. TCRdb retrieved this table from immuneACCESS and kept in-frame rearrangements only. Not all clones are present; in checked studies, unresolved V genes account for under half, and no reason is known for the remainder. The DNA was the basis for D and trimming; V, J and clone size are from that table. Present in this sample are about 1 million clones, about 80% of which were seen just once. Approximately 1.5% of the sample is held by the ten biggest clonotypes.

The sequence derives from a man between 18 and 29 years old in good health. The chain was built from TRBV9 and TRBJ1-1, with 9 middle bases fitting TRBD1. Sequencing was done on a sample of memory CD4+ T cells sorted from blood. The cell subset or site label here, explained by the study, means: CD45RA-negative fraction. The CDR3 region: CASSVAGDRANTEAFF. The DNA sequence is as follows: TGTGCCAGCAGCGTAGCTGGGGACAGGGCGAACACTGAAGCTTTCTTT.